The rows below give T cell receptor beta chains drawn from one sample of a study of blood T cells in healthy people across ages. TCRdb re-called the 5' RACE reads with MiXCR, one entry per CDR3 protein. The sample lists 650,000 to 700,000 distinct CDR3 sequences, more than 45% seen once, with approximately 12% in the top ten. Sequences were obtained from blood. Receptors originate from a woman older than 75 in good health. Both conserved end residues are trimmed from each CDR3. Fields, in order: J gene, V gene, CDR3 protein.

TRBJ2-4,TRBV6-2/TRBV6-3,ASSRDNYERY
TRBJ1-1,TRBV14,ASSQDVGRVFTEAF
TRBJ2-5,TRBV4-3,ASRPQLGGETQY
TRBJ2-3,TRBV5-1,ASSRVPSSTDTQY
TRBJ1-5,TRBV9,ASSPGTANSNQPQH
TRBJ2-7,TRBV5-8,ASTNIILYSYGQY
TRBJ2-7,TRBV6-5,ASSPARGSYNEQY
TRBJ2-3,TRBV29-1,SVAFGRHTDTQY
TRBJ2-1,TRBV24-1,ATSGLAGGYNEQF
TRBJ2-3,TRBV15,ATSRANTRPTTDTQY
NA,TRBV7-3,ASSSQPTGEQF
TRBJ2-3,TRBV18,ASSRGAQSDTQY
TRBJ2-3,TRBV28,ATKVRLSDTQY
TRBJ1-5,TRBV28,ASKIGYSNQPQH
TRBJ1-2,TRBV20-1,SARRTGYGYT
TRBJ2-1,TRBV20-1,SATPGLSSYNEQF
TRBJ2-6,TRBV2,ASSGLGSGANVLT
TRBJ2-1,TRBV28,ASSRLMDDYNEQF
TRBJ2-1,TRBV20-1,SGEDNEQF
TRBJ2-3,TRBV27,ASSSAHTDTQY
TRBJ1-5,TRBV20-1,SPKGTGQPQH
TRBJ1-6,TRBV5-1,ASSLTDRRDSPPH
TRBJ2-7,TRBV29-1,SVGGSYEQY
TRBJ2-2,TRBV18,ASSQNLAGDPPGELF
TRBJ1-4,TRBV15,ATSRPGQGMGEKLF
TRBJ1-6,TRBV29-1,SVLEGANNSPLH
TRBJ2-3,TRBV20-1,SASPPAGVRDTQY
TRBJ2-3,TRBV12-3/TRBV12-4,ASSLMGVPADTQY
TRBJ2-7,TRBV3-1,ASSHSPGLAGYEQY
TRBJ1-5,TRBV18,ASSPTRSNQPQH
TRBJ1-6,TRBV5-1,ASSLAGRVYSPLH
TRBJ1-5,TRBV6-2/TRBV6-3,ASRPMGQGAQPQH
TRBJ2-1,TRBV20-1,SARKGQGGTYNEQF